This T cell receptor (beta chain) was documented in a study of T-cell memory formation after mild COVID-19. TCRdb re-analysed the 5' RACE reads in MiXCR, keeping a single row per CDR3 protein. The sample shows about 560,000 distinct CDR3 sequences, 17% of them seen only once. CDR1 is ENHRY, CDR2 SYGVKD, per germline. The CDR3 runs 12 residues. V lost 10 bases, J lost 4 bases, and 5 bases stayed unmatched. The sample consisted of PBMCs or a T cell subset sorted from them (not recorded which). This TCR was recovered from an adult woman who had mild COVID-19 (a few samples of this study predate the infection). Cell type and time point are not known. The rearrangement joins TRBV10-3 to TRBJ2-7; 9 positions match TRBD1. In DNA form, the CDR3 reads TGTGCCAGCGCGGGACAGGGTTACGAGCAGTACTTC. Protein: CASAGQGYEQYF.